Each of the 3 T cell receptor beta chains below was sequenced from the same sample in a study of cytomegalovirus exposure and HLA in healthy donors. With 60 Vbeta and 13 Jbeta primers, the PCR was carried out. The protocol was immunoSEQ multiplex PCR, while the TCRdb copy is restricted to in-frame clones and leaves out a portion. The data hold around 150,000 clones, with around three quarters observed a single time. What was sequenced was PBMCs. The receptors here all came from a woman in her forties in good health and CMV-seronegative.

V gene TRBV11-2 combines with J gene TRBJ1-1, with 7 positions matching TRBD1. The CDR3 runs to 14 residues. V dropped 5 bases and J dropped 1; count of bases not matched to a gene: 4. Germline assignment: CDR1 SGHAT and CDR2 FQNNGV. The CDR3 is CASSPRDRNTEAFF. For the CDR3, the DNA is TGTGCCAGCAGCCCCCGGGACAGGAACACTGAAGCTTTCTTT.

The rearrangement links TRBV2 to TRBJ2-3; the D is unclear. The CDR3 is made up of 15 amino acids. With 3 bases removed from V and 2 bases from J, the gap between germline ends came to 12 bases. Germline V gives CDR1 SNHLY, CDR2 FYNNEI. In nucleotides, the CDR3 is TGTGCCAGCAGTGACTGGGCACCGGACACAGATACGCAGTATTTT. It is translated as CASSDWAPDTDTQYF.

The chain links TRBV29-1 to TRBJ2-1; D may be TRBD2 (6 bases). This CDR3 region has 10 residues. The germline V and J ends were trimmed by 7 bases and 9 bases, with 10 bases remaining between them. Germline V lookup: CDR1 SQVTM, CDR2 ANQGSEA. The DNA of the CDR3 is TGCAGCGGACTAGAAGGTGAGCAGTTCTTC. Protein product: CSGLEGEQFF.